This passage covers 9 T cell receptor beta chains from one sample sequenced in a study of T cell responses to AZD1222 COVID-19 vaccine. TCRdb's copy holds only in-frame clones and misses some; the assay was immunoSEQ multiplex PCR. The sample carries 120,000 to 150,000 clones, around 88% recorded once. The material sequenced was peripheral blood, taken on day 0 of MenACWY control vaccination. These receptors came from an adult in good health.

The V gene is TRBV9, the J gene TRBJ2-2; D is unclear. The CDR3 spans 14 residues. V gave up 4 bases and J gave up 5 bases, with 12 bases separating them. CDR1 and CDR2 from the germline V gene are SGDLS and YYNGEE. Here the CDR3 reads CASSTTMETGELFF. For the CDR3, the DNA is TGTGCCAGCAGCACTACAATGGAGACCGGGGAGCTGTTTTTT.

The chain employs TRBV24-1 and TRBJ2-1; 7 bases are shared with TRBD2. The CDR3 totals 17 residues. Germline CDR1 is KGHDR and CDR2 is SFDVKD. V dropped 4 bases and J dropped 1; count of bases not matched to a gene: 9. CDR3 in DNA: TGTGCCACCAGTGAAGGGCCCAGACTAGCTTCCTACAATGAGCAGTTCTTC. It codes for CATSEGPRLASYNEQFF.

V usage is TRBV5-1 and J usage is TRBJ2-7; D is undetermined. Germline V gives CDR1 SGHRS, CDR2 YFSETQ. V lost 2 bases to trimming and J lost 2 bases, with 8 bases between them. The CDR3 sequence is 13 residues long. The CDR3 nucleotides are TGCGCCAGCAGCTTCGACAAGCCCTACGAGCAGTACTTC. Translated, it gives CASSFDKPYEQYF.

This chain joins TRBV25-1 and TRBJ1-1; unclear D gene. This CDR3 is 14 amino acids long. V shed 1 base and J shed 5 bases, with 11 bases lying between them. The V gene's germline CDR1 is MGHDK and CDR2 SYGVNS. CDR3 DNA sequence: TGTGCCAGCAGTGAATTCGGGAGTGAGACTGAAGCTTTCTTT. Amino acids: CASSEFGSETEAFF.

This clone was seen only once. The J gene is TRBJ1-4, the V gene TRBV7-8; 7 nucleotides match TRBD1. The CDR3 has 15 residues. V trimming: 1 base; J trimming: 2 bases; junction bases outside the gene matches: 1. Per the germline V gene, CDR1 is SGHVS and CDR2 is FQNEAQ. The CDR3 sequence is CASSLVGGTNEKLFF. CDR3 sequence (DNA): TGTGCCAGCAGCTTAGTAGGGGGCACTAATGAAAAACTGTTTTTT. The whole variable domain, remainder taken from reference TRBV7-8 and TRBJ1-4, is GAGVSQSPRYKVAKRGQDVALRCDPISGHVSLFWYQQALGQGPEFLTYFQNEAQLDKSGLPSDRFFAERPEGSVSTLKIQRTQQEDSAVYLCASSLVGGTNEKLFFGSGTQLSVL.

The chain is built from TRBV4-2 and TRBJ2-3, with 13 bases lining up with TRBD2. The J segment lost 4 bases and the V segment lost 3 bases, leaving 4 bases of the junction unmatched. This CDR3 is built from 16 residues. Germline values: CDR1 LGHNA, CDR2 YNFKEQ. The CDR3 sequence: CASSQELAGGPDTQYF. DNA of the CDR3: TGTGCCAGCAGCCAGGAACTAGCGGGAGGGCCAGATACGCAGTATTTT.

This chain connects TRBV27 to TRBJ2-7, with 8 nucleotides matching TRBD1. The V gene's germline CDR1 is MNHEY and CDR2 SMNVEV (reference sequence). The V segment lost 5 bases and the J segment 6 bases; nucleotides outside the gene matches: 12. The CDR3 loop spans 15 amino acids. The CDR3 DNA reads TGTGCCAGCAGTCCGGGACAGGCCTTTTGGGGCGAGCAGTACTTC. This codes for CASSPGQAFWGEQYF.

This rearrangement joins TRBV7-9 to TRBJ2-1; 8 positions match TRBD2. CDR1 and CDR2 (germline): SEHNR, FQNEAQ (reference sequence). The trim removed 5 bases at V and 8 bases at J, leaving 11 bases unmatched. The length of the CDR3 is 15 residues. The CDR3 DNA sequence: TGTGCCAGCAGCCCATCCGGACTAGCCGTCGATGAGCAGTTCTTC. Translated: CASSPSGLAVDEQFF.

The gene calls are TRBV25-1 and TRBJ2-7; no clear D gene. The CDR3 spans 14 residues. V was cut by 1 base and J by 3 bases, with 10 bases left in between. Germline V gives CDR1 MGHDK, CDR2 SYGVNS. CDR3 DNA sequence: TGTGCCAGCAGTGAATCTGAGAAGGACTACGAGCAGTACTTC. Translated: CASSESEKDYEQYF.